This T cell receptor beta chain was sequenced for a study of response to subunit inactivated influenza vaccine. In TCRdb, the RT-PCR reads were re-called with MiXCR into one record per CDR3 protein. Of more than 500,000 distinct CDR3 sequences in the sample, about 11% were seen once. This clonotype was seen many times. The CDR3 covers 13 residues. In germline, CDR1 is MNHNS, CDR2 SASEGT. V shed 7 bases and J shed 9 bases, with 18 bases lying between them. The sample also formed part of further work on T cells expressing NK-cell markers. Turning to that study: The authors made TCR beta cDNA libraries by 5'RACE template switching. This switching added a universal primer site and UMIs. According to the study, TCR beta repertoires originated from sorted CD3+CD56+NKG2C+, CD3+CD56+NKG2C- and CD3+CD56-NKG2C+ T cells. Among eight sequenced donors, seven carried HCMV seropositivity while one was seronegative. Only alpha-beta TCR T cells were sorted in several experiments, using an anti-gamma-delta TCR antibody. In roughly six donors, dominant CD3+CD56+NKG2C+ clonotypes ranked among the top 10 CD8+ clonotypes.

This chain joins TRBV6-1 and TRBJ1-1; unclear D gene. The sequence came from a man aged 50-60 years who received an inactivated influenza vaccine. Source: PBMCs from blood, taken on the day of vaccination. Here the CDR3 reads CASTQDTARKAFF. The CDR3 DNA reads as TGTGCCAGCACCCAAGACACCGCCAGGAAAGCTTTCTTT.